These 20 T cell receptor beta chains came from one sample sequenced in a study of cytomegalovirus exposure and HLA in healthy donors. PCR was performed using 60 Vbeta and 13 Jbeta primers. Repertoires were generated with immunoSEQ multiplex PCR, while TCRdb's copy carries only in-frame clones and drops some. Recorded for this sample: 150,000 or so clones. The sequencing sample was made of PBMCs. These receptors all stem from a woman under 30 in good health and CMV-seronegative.

The rearrangement links TRBV10-2 to TRBJ2-7, with 8 bases fitting TRBD2. The V and J ends lost 6 bases and 6 bases, in that order; junction bases with no gene match: 13. Germline CDR1 and CDR2: WSHSY and SAAADI. The CDR3 contains 15 residues. The CDR3 DNA is TGCGCCAGCAGCACGGCACTAGCGGTTTGGGCCGAGCAGTACTTC. This sequence encodes CASSTALAVWAEQYF.

The chain employs TRBV4-3 and TRBJ2-5, with D maybe TRBD2 (5 bases). Per the germline V gene, CDR1 is LGHNA and CDR2 is YSLEER. The germline V and J ends were trimmed by 4 bases and 3 bases, with 12 bases remaining between them. The CDR3 is made up of 14 amino acids. The CDR3 spells CASSPLDGKETQYF. The CDR3 DNA follows: TGCGCCAGCAGCCCCCTGGACGGGAAAGAGACCCAGTACTTC.

The V call is TRBV2, the J call TRBJ2-7; possible D gene TRBD2, 5 bases. The germline V gene has CDR1 SNHLY and CDR2 FYNNEI. Deletions cut 5 bases from V and 5 bases from J, with 10 bases between. The CDR3 has 12 amino acids. The DNA of the CDR3 is TGTGCCAGCAGTCCTACTAGGAACGAGCAGTACTTC. It translates to CASSPTRNEQYF. Using reference TRBV2 and TRBJ2-7 for the parts outside the CDR3, the full variable domain is EPEVTQTPSHQVTQMGQEVILRCVPISNHLYFYWYRQILGQKVEFLVSFYNNEISEKSEIFDDQFSVERPDGSNFTLKIRSTKLEDSAMYFCASSPTRNEQYFGPGTRLTVT.

The chain combines TRBV7-2 with TRBJ1-1, with TRBD1 as a possible D gene (5 bases). V lost 6 bases and J lost 3, with 8 bases in between. The CDR3 runs 12 residues. CDR1 is SGHTA, CDR2 FQGNSA, per germline. The CDR3 coding sequence is TGTGCCAGCAGGGGGCTCTACACTGAAGCTTTCTTT. Protein product: CASRGLYTEAFF.

Points on this clone: The sample holds other DNA sequences that translate to the same CDR3. V usage is TRBV6-5 and J usage is TRBJ2-7; 11 positions match TRBD2. Germline V gene data show CDR1 as MNHEY and CDR2 as SVGAGI. The CDR3 totals 14 residues. The junction had 3 bases not matched to a gene; V was cut back by 6 bases and J by 2 bases. CDR3: CASSPGLAAYEQYF. DNA of the CDR3: TGTGCCAGCAGCCCGGGACTAGCGGCCTACGAGCAGTACTTC.

The chain couples TRBV4-2 to TRBJ1-4; D not resolved. CDR1 LGHNA and CDR2 YNFKEQ come from the germline V gene. This CDR3 has 15 amino acids. Trimming took off 1 base at V and 5 bases at J, with 11 bases between the two ends. The CDR3: CASSQVRAVNEKLFF. The CDR3 DNA sequence: TGTGCCAGCAGCCAAGTGCGGGCGGTGAATGAAAAACTGTTTTTT.

The V gene is TRBV7-9, the J gene TRBJ1-1, with a possible D match to TRBD1 (6 bases). Germline CDR1 is SEHNR and CDR2 is FQNEAQ (reference sequence). This CDR3 spans 17 amino acids. Trimming shortened V by 6 bases and J by 4 bases, and 24 bases separated the two germline ends. The CDR3 DNA sequence: TGTGCCAGCAGATTTGAGGTGGCGTCAGGGGTTATCACTGAAGCTTTCTTT. Amino acids: CASRFEVASGVITEAFF.

The gene calls are TRBV5-1 and TRBJ2-3, with 9 positions matching TRBD1. The germline V gene has CDR1 SGHRS and CDR2 YFSETQ. The CDR3 loop spans 15 amino acids. With V trimmed by 4 bases and J by 3 bases, 6 bases remained unmatched. The DNA for the CDR3 is TGCGCCAGCAGCCCCGGGACAGGGAGGACAGATACGCAGTATTTT. This sequence encodes CASSPGTGRTDTQYF.

This sequence joins TRBV19 and TRBJ1-1; D may be TRBD1 (5 bases). Germline V lookup: CDR1 LNHDA, CDR2 SQIVND (reference sequence). Deletions cut 6 bases from V and 6 bases from J, with 17 bases between. The CDR3 has 14 amino acids. The CDR3 loop is CASRAPQGIPEAFF. The CDR3 DNA follows: TGTGCCAGTAGGGCCCCCCAGGGAATCCCTGAAGCTTTCTTT.

The rearrangement uses TRBV19 and TRBJ1-4; 7 nucleotides line up with TRBD1. Germline CDR1 reads LNHDA; CDR2 reads SQIVND (reference sequence). The CDR3 loop spans 14 amino acids. J was trimmed by 8 bases and V by 4 bases; bases with no gene match: 7. CDR3 sequence (DNA): TGTGCCAGTAGTAGCCCAGGGGGTGAGGAAAAACTGTTTTTT. Protein sequence: CASSSPGGEEKLFF.

This chain joins TRBV19 and TRBJ2-1, with a tentative D call TRBD2 (6 bases). Germline V gene lookup returns CDR1 LNHDA and CDR2 SQIVND (reference sequence). V lost 2 bases and J lost 0, with 11 bases in between. The CDR3 is 16 residues long. The DNA of the CDR3 is TGTGCCAGTAGTATATTCGGGGGAAACTCCTACAATGAGCAGTTCTTC. Translated, it gives CASSIFGGNSYNEQFF.

The chain couples TRBV6-5 to TRBJ1-1, with a tentative D call TRBD1 (5 bases). Trimming cost V 8 bases and J 1 base, with 11 bases left between them. CDR3 length: 13 residues. CDR1 is MNHEY, CDR2 SVGAGI, per germline. CDR3 in DNA: TGTGCCAGCGGAAGAACAGGGAACACTGAAGCTTTCTTT. Translating gives CASGRTGNTEAFF.

The chain recombines TRBV10-3 with TRBJ1-1; possibly TRBD1 for D (6 bases). Between the trimmed V and J ends, which lost 4 bases and 1 base, there was a span of 13 bases. CDR3 length equals 15 residues. Germline-derived CDR1 and CDR2 are ENHRY and SYGVKD. This CDR3 reads CAISVGQSSNTEAFF. CDR3 in DNA: TGTGCCATCAGTGTAGGACAGTCTTCGAACACTGAAGCTTTCTTT.

The chain links TRBV30 to TRBJ1-3; D is perhaps TRBD1 (6 bases). The V end was cut by 0 bases, the J end by 0 bases, with 12 bases between. The CDR3 consists of 16 residues. Germline values: CDR1 GTSNPN, CDR2 SVGIG (reference sequence). CDR3 in amino acids: CAWSVRTAYSGNTIYF. The CDR3 nucleotides are TGTGCCTGGAGTGTGCGGACAGCCTACTCTGGAAACACCATATATTTT.

V gene TRBV6-1 combines with J gene TRBJ2-5, with TRBD2 matching 7 bases. Germline V gene sequence: CDR1 MNHNS, CDR2 SASEGT. The CDR3 loop spans 17 amino acids. V shed 4 bases and J 0 bases; nucleotides not matched to a gene: 11. CDR3 amino acids: CASSVGVGGRYQETQYF. CDR3 DNA: TGTGCCAGCAGTGTAGGAGTGGGCGGGAGATACCAAGAGACCCAGTACTTC.

V usage is TRBV6-1 and J usage is TRBJ2-1, with D hard to call. CDR3 length: 16 amino acids. The V end lost 1 base, the J end lost 2 bases, and 12 bases lay between the germline ends. Germline CDR1 MNHNS, CDR2 SASEGT. The CDR3 DNA sequence: TGTGCCAGCAGTGAAGTTAACAGAATTACCTACAATGAGCAGTTCTTC. It codes for CASSEVNRITYNEQFF.

The rearrangement joins TRBV30 to TRBJ1-2; 8 nucleotides match TRBD1. The CDR3 has 13 residues. The V gene's germline CDR1 is GTSNPN and CDR2 SVGIG (reference sequence). Trimming took 5 bases from V and 4 from J; bases not matched to a gene: 6. CDR3 coding DNA: TGTGCCTGGCGCCGGGACAGGCCCTATGGCTACACCTTC. Translation: CAWRRDRPYGYTF.

V usage is TRBV7-8 and J usage is TRBJ2-2; the D gene is possibly TRBD2 (6 bases). Germline V CDR1 and CDR2: SGHVS, FQNEAQ. There are 15 residues in the CDR3. The germline V and J ends were trimmed by 2 bases and 4 bases, with 11 bases remaining between them. The CDR3 DNA reads as TGTGCCAGCAGCTTAACGGGAGAGATCACCGGGGAGCTGTTTTTT. Its protein is CASSLTGEITGELFF.

The CDR3 protein is CASSLSVKETQYF. DNA of the CDR3: TGTGCCAGCAGCTTAAGCGTCAAAGAGACCCAGTACTTC. V is TRBV7-9 and J is TRBJ2-5; D ambiguous. The V end lost 2 bases, the J end lost 3 bases, and 7 bases lay between the germline ends. The germline gives CDR1 SEHNR, CDR2 FQNEAQ (reference sequence). This CDR3 has 13 residues.

The rearrangement links TRBV4-1 to TRBJ1-2; 9 nucleotides line up with TRBD1. CDR3 length: 14 residues. V lost 1 base, J lost 6 bases, and 3 bases stayed unmatched. Germline V gene data show CDR1 as MGHRA and CDR2 as YSYEKL. CDR3 sequence: CASSQGDREDGYTF. Here the CDR3 DNA reads TGCGCCAGCAGCCAAGGGGACAGGGAGGATGGCTACACCTTC.